This is a list of T cell receptor beta chains from one sample in a study of blood T cell dynamics during melanoma immunotherapy. Assay: immunoSEQ multiplex PCR; the TCRdb copy retains only in-frame clones and omits some. The sample gives almost 25,000 clones, roughly 89% of which show up once; roughly 4.5% is in the top ten. The sequences come from blood, collected from a patient treated with checkpoint blockade. These receptors were collected from a human donor with melanoma. The CDR3 runs from the conserved cysteine through the conserved F or W. The D gene is left open where the match is weak. Expanded clones get a size class; other rows say once, few or many, or leave the size out.

J: TRBJ1-2; V: TRBV14; D: .; size: .; DNA: TGTGCCAGCAGCCAAGAATCGGGAAAACGGGGCTATGGCTACACCTTC; CDR3: CASSQESGKRGYGYTF
J: TRBJ2-7; V: TRBV11-1; D: .; size: once; DNA: TGTGCCAGCAGCCGTGACCAGACGGGGATGCAGTACTTC; CDR3: CASSRDQTGMQYF
J: TRBJ1-1; V: TRBV27; D: TRBD1; size: .; DNA: TGTGCCAGCAGTACCCGACAGGGGCGGGCTTTCTTT; CDR3: CASSTRQGRAFF
J: TRBJ2-7; V: TRBV28; D: .; size: .; DNA: TGTGCCAGCAGTTTAGGCAGGGATGGGTCCGAGCAGTACTTC; CDR3: CASSLGRDGSEQYF
J: TRBJ1-4; V: TRBV15; D: .; size: .; DNA: TGTGCCACCAGCAGTACCGGGACTTTAGAAAAACTGTTTTTT; CDR3: CATSSTGTLEKLFF
J: TRBJ2-7; V: TRBV5-1; D: .; size: .; DNA: TGCGCCAGCAGCACGGGACCTAGAGCTTACGAGCAGTACTTC; CDR3: CASSTGPRAYEQYF
J: TRBJ1-5; V: TRBV27; D: .; size: .; DNA: TGTGCCAGCAGTCCACAGGGTTATCAGCCCCAGCATTTT; CDR3: CASSPQGYQPQHF
J: TRBJ1-1; V: TRBV7-9; D: .; size: .; DNA: TGTGCCAGCAGCCACCGAACTACGGGGAACACTGAAGCTTTCTTT; CDR3: CASSHRTTGNTEAFF
J: TRBJ2-3; V: TRBV28; D: TRBD2; size: .; DNA: TGTGCCACCCAACAGACGACTCTAGCGGAAGGCACAGATACGCAGTATTTT; CDR3: CATQQTTLAEGTDTQYF
J: TRBJ2-5; V: TRBV5-1; D: .; size: once; DNA: TGCGCCAGCAGCTTGGGTTTATTGGAAAACGGTGGGACCCAGTACTTC; CDR3: CASSLGLLENGGTQYF
J: TRBJ2-7; V: TRBV5-3; D: TRBD2; size: .; DNA: TGTGCCAGAAGCCCTCGGACTAGCGGGAGGGCCGGAGTATACGAGCAGTACTTC; CDR3: CARSPRTSGRAGVYEQYF
J: TRBJ2-3; V: TRBV5-1; D: TRBD2; size: .; DNA: TGCGCCAGCGGGCAAGGACTAGCGGGAGGAGGTGTTAGCACAGATACGCAGTATTTT; CDR3: CASGQGLAGGGVSTDTQYF
J: TRBJ2-1; V: TRBV27; D: .; size: .; DNA: TGTGCCAGCAGTTTAAGGGGGGGACTTTCTACAAATGAGCAGTTCTTC; CDR3: CASSLRGGLSTNEQFF
J: TRBJ1-2; V: TRBV4-2; D: TRBD1; size: few; DNA: TGTGCCAGCAGCCAAGGAGGGGGCCGGACAGGGGGAATCTATGGCTACACCTTC; CDR3: CASSQGGGRTGGIYGYTF
J: TRBJ2-7; V: TRBV6-1; D: TRBD2; size: .; DNA: TGTGCCAGCCACCGGGGGGGGATCTACGAGCAGTACTTC; CDR3: CASHRGGIYEQYF
J: TRBJ2-7; V: TRBV7-3; D: TRBD1; size: .; DNA: TGTGCCAGCAGCGTTAGACAGGGGGAATACTACGAGCAGTACTTC; CDR3: CASSVRQGEYYEQYF
J: TRBJ1-6; V: TRBV28; D: .; size: .; DNA: TGTGCCAGCCTGACCAGAGATAATTCACCCCTCCACTTT; CDR3: CASLTRDNSPLHF
J: TRBJ2-6; V: TRBV25-1; D: TRBD2; size: .; DNA: TGTGCCAGCAGTGACTTCTCTAGCGGGAGGGCTGGGGCCAACGTCCTGACTTTC; CDR3: CASSDFSSGRAGANVLTF
J: TRBJ2-1; V: TRBV10-3; D: TRBD2; size: .; DNA: TGTGCCATCAGGAACCCCGGGACTAGCGGGGGGTACAATGAGCAGTTCTTC; CDR3: CAIRNPGTSGGYNEQFF
J: TRBJ1-5; V: TRBV7-9; D: .; size: .; DNA: TGTGCCAGCAGCTTTTTTAGTCAGCCCCAGCATTTT; CDR3: CASSFFSQPQHF